This T cell receptor (beta chain) was captured by sequencing in a study of shared clonotypes between healthy human individuals. Trimming stripped 4 bases from V and 9 bases from J, with 16 bases between. Germline lookup yields CDR1 SGHRS and CDR2 YFSETQ. This CDR3 is built from 14 residues. Clones were sequenced by immunoSEQ multiplex PCR, and TCRdb holds only the in-frame ones, with some missing. The sample includes 730,000 or so clones, approximately 79% of them seen just once. The source is a woman aged 25 to 39 in good health. Sequences were obtained from memory CD4+ T cells sorted from blood. Subset here: CD45RA-negative fraction. This rearrangement joins TRBV5-1 to TRBJ2-2; TRBD2 might be the D (5 bases). CDR3 nucleotide sequence: TGCGCCAGCAGCCCCCAAAGTGCTAGCCGGGAGCTGTTTTTT. Amino acids: CASSPQSASRELFF.